This TCR beta chain stems from a study of blood T cell repertoires in COVID-19. Germline V gene lookup returns CDR1 MDHEN and CDR2 SYDVKM. This CDR3 contains 15 residues. Losses at the gene ends were 3 bases for V and 6 bases for J; bases not matched to a gene: 4. Only in-frame clones appear in the TCRdb table, and some are missing; sequencing was by immunoSEQ multiplex PCR. The sample shows more than 200,000 clones, roughly 86% of them seen only once. The rearrangement joins TRBV28 to TRBJ1-4, with TRBD1 identical over 10 bases. Sequencing used PBMCs or T cells enriched from blood (not recorded which). This TCR was recovered from a woman in her 30s with acute COVID-19. The CDR3, as DNA: TGTGCCAGCAGTTTGGGAGGACAGGGGGATGAAAAACTGTTTTTT. This encodes CASSLGGQGDEKLFF.